This T cell receptor beta chain was identified in a study of shared clonotypes between healthy human individuals (TCRdb year 2020). Context from the whole study: A couple of women and three men aged 18 to 49 years were included in the cohort. For each donor, CD4 naive and CD4 memory were each run on three plates, CD8 naive on two plates, and CD8 memory on one plate. To estimate repertoire size and how much clonotypes are shared between individuals, the study performed deep sequencing of blood TCR repertoires from about 5 healthy adults. To increase sequencing depth and limit assay-specific biases, different laboratories used diverse techniques to prepare libraries and sequence TCR repertoires. Each donor's leukapheresis produced roughly between roughly 0.85 and 10 billion PBMCs. What the work shows at the level of the full study, not this receptor alone: Naive subsets generally had larger estimated clonotype richness than memory subsets did. Only blood was sampled, and tissue TCR repertoires likely differ from those in blood. Compared with non-shared clonotypes, the clonotypes found in all four sorted-subset donors had higher generation probabilities. Rarefaction of sorted-subset datasets indicated incomplete sequencing despite the large sequencing depth. The small number of donors limited the genetic and exposure-history diversity represented. Based on pairwise subsampling, the degree of clonotype sharing among donors was expected to be affected by sequencing depth. Roughly 5% of naive CD4, 3.5% of naive CD8, 2.3% of memory CD4, and 0.4% of memory CD8 clonotypes were shared across several donors.

The donors were healthy, HIV-negative adults who had no recently reported acute infections or vaccinations. Every donor was a Caucasian adult residing in Nashville, Tennessee, USA. CD4+ T cells were enriched by magnetic negative selection, after which naive cells were positively selected on CD45RA and the negative fraction was taken as the memory subset. After blood collection by leukapheresis, PBMCs were isolated using Ficoll-Histopaque density gradient centrifugation and then cryopreserved in the vapor phase of liquid nitrogen. Purity and quantity of every magnetically sorted T cell population were checked by analytical flow cytometry. Genomic DNA was isolated from each sorted fraction and quantified by UV absorbance on a Nanodrop 2000c. TCR CDR3 regions were amplified from genomic DNA by multiplex PCR using the deep immunoSEQ assay. Extracted genomic DNA from each cell subset was distributed evenly across all wells of several immunoSEQ 96-well plates, and each plate was treated as a replicate. For sorted subsets, each replicate PCR was loaded with about 0.2 ug genomic DNA, equivalent to approximately 27,000 T cell genomes. Purified libraries were measured with a Qubit 3.0 fluorometer, size-checked on a Bioanalyzer 2100, and measured again with the KAPA Library Quantification kit. Each immunoSEQ 96-well plate was sequenced on its own single-read 150-cycle Illumina NextSeq 550 flow cell. On the authors' methods: The immunoSEQ output contained only junctional sequences without quality scores, so filtering could not match that applied to full-length reads. To assign V/J genes and CDR3, sequences were annotated using PyIR, a Python wrapper for IgBLAST v1.9, with IMGT germline references. Reads with weak V/J assignments (E-value above 1e-6), missing CDR3, stop codons, out-of-frame junctions, or ambiguous translated residues were removed. V3J clonotypes were defined by identical inferred V gene, J gene, and CDR3 amino acid sequence. To compute the percentage overlap between repertoires, the number of shared unique clonotypes was divided by the size of the smaller repertoire. Three approaches were used to assess repertoire richness: RTK rarefaction, the Chao1 estimator, and Recon v2.1 estimates of unobserved clonotypes. Generation probabilities for all TCRbeta clonotypes obtained by the gDNA method from a few donors were computed using OLGA. Sourced from immuneACCESS, this table was stored by TCRdb with only in-frame sequences that have V and J called. A share of the clones is absent; for the studies checked, an unresolved V gene accounts for under half, and the remainder has no known explanation. D and trimming come from the DNA, and the V and J calls and clone size come from that table. The sample data list 550,000 to 700,000 clones, and around four fifths of these were observed just once. Around 2% of the sample comes from the top ten.

Comment on this clone: Its binding antigen is unknown. It has no much larger one-base neighbor in the sample; base qualities were not kept.

Between the V and J ends, shortened by 8 bases and 1 base respectively, the junction contains 12 bases. Taken from the germline V gene (reference sequence), the CDR1 and CDR2 loops are LNHDA and SQIVND. The CDR3 runs 14 amino acids, cysteine and phenylalanine included. CDR3 DNA is the only sequence kept; it has 42 bases, read in frame from the first base. The chain is assembled from TRBV19 and TRBJ1-3, and the D gene may be TRBD1, 5 bases matching. The sample comprised memory CD4+ T cells sorted from blood. The cell subset or site label on this specimen signifies: CD45RA-negative fraction. The sequence was obtained from a woman aged 30 to 39 in good health. For the CDR3, the sequence is CASQEGKSGNTIYF. DNA sequence: TGTGCCAGTCAGGAGGGGAAGTCTGGAAACACCATATATTTT. With the portions outside the CDR3 filled from the reference TRBV19 and TRBJ1-3 genes, the complete variable region becomes DGGITQSPKYLFRKEGQNVTLSCEQNLNHDAMYWYRQDPGQGLRLIYYSQIVNDFQKGDIAEGYSVSREKKESFPLTVTSAQKNPTAFYLCASQEGKSGNTIYFGEGSWLTVV.